This TCR beta chain originates from a study of CD8+ T cells in alopecia areata. As for the study in general: Oral tofacitinib (5 to 10 mg twice daily) was administered to treated patients. Tofacitinib continued for 6 to 18 months and was then withheld for 6 months. General study findings and limits: Scalp data also include sequences from resident alphabeta T cells of normal skin. Under tofacitinib, fewer expanded CD8+ clones appeared among the top 100 scalp clones.

The treatment denotes: oral pan-JAK inhibitor, 5-10 mg twice daily. The CDR3 has 17 residues. Germline V CDR1 and CDR2: MNHEY, SMNVEV (reference sequence). The V end was cut by 7 bases, the J end by 0 bases, with 19 bases between. In regard to this clone: Its cognate antigen is unknown.

Extraction and reverse transcription of RNA yielded cDNA as the sequencing template. Profiling relied on immunoSEQ multiplex PCR, and the TCRdb table lists in-frame clones only, not all of them. Seen here are 75,000 to 85,000 clones, approximately 66% observed once, and the top ten hold around 20%. This rearrangement joins TRBV27 to TRBJ2-4; possibly TRBD2 for D (7 bases). Material: CD8+ T cells sorted from blood, obtained at week 24, from a patient treated with tofacitinib. The TCR comes from a human donor with alopecia areata. Here the CDR3 reads CASTIPRGLLAKNIQYF. Here the CDR3 DNA reads TGTGCCAGCACTATCCCGCGGGGGCTCCTAGCCAAAAACATTCAGTACTTC.